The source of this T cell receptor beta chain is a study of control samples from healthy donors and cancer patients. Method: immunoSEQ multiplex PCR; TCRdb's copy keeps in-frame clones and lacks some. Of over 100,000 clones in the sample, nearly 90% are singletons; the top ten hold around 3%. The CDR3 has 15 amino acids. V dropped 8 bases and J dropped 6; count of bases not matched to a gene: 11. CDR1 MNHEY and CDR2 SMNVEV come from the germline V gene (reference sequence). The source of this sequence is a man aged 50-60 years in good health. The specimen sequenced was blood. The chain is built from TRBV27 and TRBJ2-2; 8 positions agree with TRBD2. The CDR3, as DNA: TGTGCCAGCGGGGAGGGCGGGGGGCCTTCCGGGGAGCTGTTTTTT. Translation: CASGEGGGPSGELFF.